Included here is one T cell receptor (beta chain) sequence, with context. This specimen comes from a study of patients and donors after allogeneic stem cell transplantation. V lost 6 bases to trimming and J lost 2 bases, with 5 bases between them. Germline lookup yields CDR1 MNHEY and CDR2 SVGAGI. This CDR3 comprises 12 residues. MiXCR, applied by TCRdb to the RT-PCR reads, yields one record per CDR3 protein. The repertoire includes 110,000 or so distinct CDR3 sequences, around 35% of them detected once, and approximately 30% sits in the top ten. This receptor was obtained from a human donor who was either an allogeneic HSCT recipient or a stem cell or donor lymphocyte infusion donor (not recorded which). It is not recorded whose cells these are; they may come from a transplant donor. What was sequenced was blood, either unsorted or a sorted T cell fraction (not recorded which). The chain joins TRBV6-5 to TRBJ1-3; D gene uncertain. The CDR3 DNA sequence: TGTGCCAGCAGCCGCCCTGGAAACACCATATATTTT. Protein: CASSRPGNTIYF.